By share, the clone carrying this T cell receptor (beta chain) ranks as medium-sized. This record comes from a study of spatial heterogeneity in lung cancer. Time point in this sample: sample taken at primary tumor resection. The sequenced material consisted of unsorted whole RNA from tumor, nontumor lung or frozen PBMC. There were some 76 donors, all of them untreated patients with early-stage non-small cell lung cancer. Looked up from germline, CDR1 is SEHNR and CDR2 is FQNEAQ (reference sequence). The V segment lost 1 base and the J segment 0 bases; nucleotides outside the gene matches: 5. The CDR3 length is 18 residues. TCRdb ran MiXCR on the 5' RACE reads and lists one entry per CDR3 protein. The sample carries roughly 15,000 distinct CDR3 sequences, just under 8% recorded once.

Sequenced here: PBMCs, sampled at surgery. The TCR was taken from a female donor with early-stage non-small cell lung cancer. V usage is TRBV7-9 and J usage is TRBJ2-1; 11 bases are shared with TRBD2. In DNA, the CDR3 is TGTGCCAGCAGCTTAGAGGGACTAGCGGTTAGCTCCTACAATGAGCAGTTCTTC. It is translated as CASSLEGLAVSSYNEQFF.